This T cell receptor beta chain derives from a study of T cells in Graves' hyperthyroidism and ophthalmopathy. The investigators amplified TCR beta CDR3 regions from RNA transcripts. With the HTBI primer set, the TCR CDR3 went through a first round of RT-PCR. MiXCR, run by TCRdb on the multiplex PCR reads, gives a single entry per CDR3 protein. Among approximately 400,000 distinct CDR3 sequences listed, about 16% were seen once. Trimming left V 7 bases short and J 4 bases short, with 11 bases between. The CDR3 contains 14 residues. A few counts support this clonotype. Sequenced sample: blood. This clonotype was sampled from a woman aged 30 to 39 with Graves' hyperthyroidism. The gene calls are TRBV12-3 or TRBV12-4 and TRBJ2-6; D ambiguous. The DNA of the CDR3 is TGTGCCAGCACTCTGATTATGGGGGCCAACGTCCTGACTTTC. This encodes CASTLIMGANVLTF.